A selection of T cell receptor beta chains follows, all from one sample in a study of T cell responses to AZD1222 COVID-19 vaccine. Measured with immunoSEQ multiplex PCR; TCRdb has only the in-frame clones, and not every one. There are 78,000 or so clones in the sample; around 89% occur only once, and 15% to 20% lies in the top ten. Sequencing was performed on peripheral blood, taken on day 0 of AZD1222 vaccination. These TCRs come from an adult in good health. The CDR3 runs from the conserved cysteine through the conserved F or W. D genes are given only for firm matches. Part of the rows lack a size; the others show once, few, many or a class for expanded clones.

TRBJ2-2,TRBD2,TRBV18,-,TGTGCCAGCTCTCTCGGACTAGCGGTTAACACCGGGGAGCTGTTTTTT,CASSLGLAVNTGELFF
TRBJ1-3,-,TRBV9,-,TGTGCCAGCAGCGTCGGCAGGGATGGAAACACCATATATTTT,CASSVGRDGNTIYF
TRBJ2-7,TRBD1,TRBV9,-,TGTGCCAGCAGCGCCGGACAGGGTCCCAACGAGCAGTACTTC,CASSAGQGPNEQYF
TRBJ2-5,TRBD1,TRBV7-3,-,TGTGCCAGCAGCCTCCGGGACAGGGGGATCGGGGGAGAGACCCAGTACTTC,CASSLRDRGIGGETQYF
TRBJ2-7,-,TRBV6-2/TRBV6-3,-,TGTGCCAGCAGTGACAGTTCCTTAAGCTCCTACGAGCAGTACTTC,CASSDSSLSSYEQYF
TRBJ2-4,-,TRBV11-2,-,TGTGCCAGCAGCTACAGTAACAGGGTGAGAGCCCTAGCCAAAAACATTCAGTACTTC,CASSYSNRVRALAKNIQYF
TRBJ2-3,-,TRBV10-3,-,TGTGCCTCCAGGGGTGGCGGGTTTAGCACAGATACGCAGTATTTT,CASRGGGFSTDTQYF
TRBJ2-1,-,TRBV5-1,-,TGCGCCAGCAGCTTGGGTCTAAGCTCCTACAATGAGCAGTTCTTC,CASSLGLSSYNEQFF
TRBJ2-7,TRBD1,TRBV5-1,-,TGCGCCAGCAGCCTGGACAGGGCAACCTACGAGCAGTACTTC,CASSLDRATYEQYF
TRBJ1-6,-,TRBV2,-,TGTGCCAGCAGATCGGACCGGGGGGACCCCCTCCACTTT,CASRSDRGDPLHF
TRBJ1-1,-,TRBV19,-,TGTGCCAGTAGTGACGTGGGGGGGTACAGGAGGTGGACTGAAGCTTTCTTT,CASSDVGGYRRWTEAFF
TRBJ1-5,-,TRBV19,-,TGTGCCAGTAGAGTGACAGGCGCCAATCAGCCCCAGCATTTT,CASRVTGANQPQHF
TRBJ1-6,-,TRBV7-6,-,TGTGCCAGCAGCCGAAGACAGGATCAGCCCCTCCACTTT,CASSRRQDQPLHF
TRBJ2-1,-,TRBV13,once,TGTGCCAGCAGCCCAAATACGGTTGAGCAGTTCTTC,CASSPNTVEQFF
TRBJ1-4,-,TRBV20-1,-,TGCAGTGCCGGGCCGTTGGAAAAACTGTTTTTT,CSAGPLEKLFF
TRBJ2-3,TRBD2,TRBV7-3,few,TGTGCCAGCAGCTTAGGACTAGCCACAGATACGCAGTATTTT,CASSLGLATDTQYF
TRBJ2-5,TRBD1,TRBV19,-,TGTGCCAGTAGTATGGGGACAGGTAGAGAGACCCAGTACTTC,CASSMGTGRETQYF
TRBJ2-3,-,TRBV9,-,TGTGCCAGCAGCGTAGAAGGGGGCGGTTTTGCGGGGAAGGAAGATACGCAGTATTTT,CASSVEGGGFAGKEDTQYF
TRBJ2-7,TRBD2,TRBV19,-,TGTGCCAGTAGTCCAGCGGGGTCCTACGAGCAGTACTTC,CASSPAGSYEQYF
TRBJ2-7,TRBD2,TRBV4-1,-,TGCGCCAGCAGCCAAGTTCTAGCGGGAGTGCCATACGAGCAGTACTTC,CASSQVLAGVPYEQYF
TRBJ2-1,-,TRBV7-3,few,TGTGCCAGCAGCTTAGACTTAGTTGGGCCCTTGGATGAGCAGTTCTTC,CASSLDLVGPLDEQFF
TRBJ1-5,TRBD1,TRBV4-1,-,TGCGCCAGCAGCCAGCCAGGACAGGGGCGCAATCAGCCCCAGCATTTT,CASSQPGQGRNQPQHF